A selection of T cell receptor beta chains follows, all from one sample in a study of blood T cell repertoires in COVID-19. Produced via immunoSEQ multiplex PCR; TCRdb's table is partial and in-frame only. The repertoire holds nearly 45,000 clones, roughly nine tenths seen once, with over 20% in the top ten. Sequencing was done on a sample of peripheral blood. All receptors derive from a woman aged 80 or over in a cohort sampled during active or convalescent COVID-19. CDR3s include the opening cysteine and the closing phenylalanine or tryptophan. Each record gives: V gene, J gene, D gene, clone size, CDR3 protein, CDR3 DNA. The D gene is left open where the match is weak. Clone size, where shown, is once, few, many, or a class for clones that have expanded.

V gene: TRBV2; J gene: TRBJ1-1; D gene: -; clone size: few; CDR3 protein: CASSDRDLNTEAFF; CDR3 DNA: TGTGCCAGCAGTGACAGGGATCTGAACACTGAAGCTTTCTTT
V gene: TRBV5-4; J gene: TRBJ1-4; D gene: TRBD1; clone size: -; CDR3 protein: CASSLDRGFDEKLFF; CDR3 DNA: TGTGCCAGCAGCTTGGACAGGGGATTCGATGAAAAACTGTTTTTT
V gene: TRBV7-8; J gene: TRBJ2-3; D gene: TRBD2; clone size: -; CDR3 protein: CASSMRLAATSTDTQYF; CDR3 DNA: TGTGCCAGCAGCATGCGACTAGCAGCGACTAGCACAGATACGCAGTATTTT
V gene: TRBV5-5; J gene: TRBJ2-7; D gene: -; clone size: -; CDR3 protein: CASSLSRLVGEQYF; CDR3 DNA: TGTGCCAGCAGCTTGTCCCGACTAGTAGGCGAGCAGTACTTC
V gene: TRBV19; J gene: TRBJ2-1; D gene: TRBD1; clone size: -; CDR3 protein: CASSTQGVPYNEQFF; CDR3 DNA: TGTGCCAGTAGTACACAGGGGGTCCCCTACAATGAGCAGTTCTTC
V gene: TRBV7-8; J gene: TRBJ1-6; D gene: TRBD1; clone size: -; CDR3 protein: CASSRDSYSPLHF; CDR3 DNA: TGTGCCAGCAGCCGGGACAGCTATTCACCCCTCCACTTT
V gene: TRBV29-1; J gene: TRBJ1-2; D gene: -; clone size: -; CDR3 protein: CSVGGEGLWFYGYTF; CDR3 DNA: TGCAGCGTTGGGGGGGAAGGGCTTTGGTTCTATGGCTACACCTTC
V gene: TRBV2; J gene: TRBJ1-4; D gene: -; clone size: -; CDR3 protein: CASKSQGQVNEKLFF; CDR3 DNA: TGTGCCAGCAAAAGCCAGGGCCAAGTTAATGAAAAACTGTTTTTT
V gene: TRBV7-9; J gene: TRBJ2-7; D gene: -; clone size: -; CDR3 protein: CASSPLRPGRQPEQYF; CDR3 DNA: TGTGCCAGCAGCCCCCTCAGGCCAGGTCGGCAGCCCGAGCAGTACTTC
V gene: TRBV5-1; J gene: TRBJ1-6; D gene: TRBD1; clone size: -; CDR3 protein: CASSLIGSTGSNSPLHF; CDR3 DNA: TGCGCCAGCAGCCTGATCGGATCGACAGGGTCTAATTCACCCCTCCACTTT
V gene: TRBV7-8; J gene: TRBJ2-3; D gene: -; clone size: few; CDR3 protein: CASSYGGPSTDTQYF; CDR3 DNA: TGTGCCAGCAGTTACGGGGGACCAAGCACAGATACGCAGTATTTT
V gene: TRBV18; J gene: TRBJ1-2; D gene: -; clone size: -; CDR3 protein: CASSPGFWRSNYGYTF; CDR3 DNA: TGTGCCAGCTCACCTGGGTTTTGGAGATCTAACTATGGCTACACCTTC
V gene: TRBV19; J gene: TRBJ2-2; D gene: -; clone size: -; CDR3 protein: CASSIVGRGNTGELFF; CDR3 DNA: TGTGCCAGTAGTATAGTAGGCAGGGGGAACACCGGGGAGCTGTTTTTT
V gene: TRBV28; J gene: TRBJ1-1; D gene: -; clone size: -; CDR3 protein: CASSLSTGRNTEAFF; CDR3 DNA: TGTGCCAGCAGTTTATCTACAGGGAGGAACACTGAAGCTTTCTTT
V gene: TRBV5-1; J gene: TRBJ1-3; D gene: TRBD1; clone size: -; CDR3 protein: CASSIHGTGNGNTIYF; CDR3 DNA: TGCGCCAGCAGCATACACGGGACAGGGAACGGAAACACCATATATTTT
V gene: TRBV5-1; J gene: TRBJ1-1; D gene: -; clone size: -; CDR3 protein: CASSLGGTRVGTEAFF; CDR3 DNA: TGCGCCAGCAGCTTGGGGGGAACCAGGGTCGGCACTGAAGCTTTCTTT
V gene: TRBV6-6; J gene: TRBJ2-7; D gene: TRBD1; clone size: -; CDR3 protein: CASTWDRVAEQYF; CDR3 DNA: TGTGCCAGCACTTGGGACAGGGTTGCCGAGCAGTACTTC
V gene: TRBV5-8; J gene: TRBJ2-3; D gene: TRBD2; clone size: -; CDR3 protein: CASSFGTSQTDTQYF; CDR3 DNA: TGTGCCAGCAGCTTCGGGACTAGTCAGACAGATACGCAGTATTTT
V gene: TRBV11-2; J gene: TRBJ2-2; D gene: TRBD2; clone size: -; CDR3 protein: CASSPDPSGVGELFF; CDR3 DNA: TGTGCCAGCAGCCCAGACCCTAGCGGGGTCGGGGAGCTGTTTTTT
V gene: TRBV9; J gene: TRBJ2-2; D gene: -; clone size: -; CDR3 protein: CASSVGAGVGGELFF; CDR3 DNA: TGTGCCAGCAGCGTAGGAGCAGGGGTGGGCGGGGAGCTGTTTTTT